Following are 25 T cell receptor beta chains from one sample sequenced in a study of T cells in Graves' hyperthyroidism and ophthalmopathy (dated 2019 in TCRdb). Library prep was done by multiplex PCR. The sample was run on an Illumina HiSeq 2000. TCR beta CDR3 regions were amplified from RNA transcripts. The TCR CDR3 was subjected to a first round of RT-PCR using the HTBI primer set and the Qiagen OneStep RT-PCR kit. Using fastp at Q25 and MiXCR, TCRdb reprocessed the public reads and kept productive beta chains. Each record represents a unique CDR3 protein, reported with the most common genes and DNA among its rows. In all, the sample holds 460,000 or so distinct CDR3 sequences, and around 14% of those were seen once. In total, the top ten clones hold 15% to 20% of the sample. The sequenced sample was blood. These receptors were obtained from a woman under 30 with Graves' hyperthyroidism.

This clonotype showed up just a few times. The V call is TRBV30, the J call TRBJ2-4; D not resolved. This CDR3 is built from 15 residues. Germline V gives CDR1 GTSNPN, CDR2 SVGIG (reference sequence). V dropped 3 bases and J dropped 1 base, with 13 bases sitting between them. Written as DNA, the CDR3 is TGTGCCTGGAGGAGGTTTGGAGAGGCCAAAAACATTCAGTACTTC. Protein sequence: CAWRRFGEAKNIQYF.

This clonotype was counted many times. J is TRBJ1-1 and V is TRBV10-2; D gene ambiguous. Deletions cut 10 bases from V and 0 bases from J, with 12 bases between. The germline V gene encodes CDR1 WSHSY and CDR2 SAAADI. The CDR3 is 13 amino acids. The DNA for the CDR3 is TGCGCCATCAGGAGTAACATGAACACTGAAGCTTTCTTT. Amino acid sequence: CAIRSNMNTEAFF.

This clonotype was detected a few times. The chain uses TRBV27 and TRBJ2-1; a possible D gene is TRBD1 (5 bases). This CDR3 spans 16 amino acids. Germline V gene data show CDR1 as MNHEY and CDR2 as SMNVEV (reference sequence). V was cut by 4 bases and J by 0 bases, with 13 bases left in between. The CDR3 DNA follows: TGTGCCAGCAGTTCGCAACAGGCTTACTCCTACAATGAGCAGTTCTTC. Translating it yields CASSSQQAYSYNEQFF.

This clonotype has more than one count but fewer than ten. A much larger clone is a single base away; this may be a read error. V usage is TRBV28 and J usage is TRBJ2-1; TRBD2 matches at 9 bases. Per germline, CDR1 MDHEN and CDR2 SYDVKM. The CDR3 is made up of 16 amino acids. Trimming cost V 1 base and J 6 bases; bases outside gene matches: 7. CDR3 DNA sequence: TGTGCCAGCAGTTTATTAGGGCGGGGGGGCTCCAATGAGCAGTTCTTC. It codes for CASSLLGRGGSNEQFF.

Note on this clonotype: This could be a read error, since a much larger clone is one nucleotide away. The V gene is TRBV25-1, the J gene TRBJ1-1, with unresolved D. Trimming pared 5 bases from V and 4 bases from J, leaving 26 bases between. The CDR3 has 18 residues. CDR1 and CDR2 from the germline V gene are MGHDK and SYGVNS. CDR3 coding DNA: TGTGCCAGCAGTTCCTGGGCTCCCGGAGGAAAAGAGAGCACTGAAGCTTTCTTT. This encodes CASSSWAPGGKESTEAFF. Complete variable domain (other parts from reference TRBV25-1 and TRBJ1-1): EADIYQTPRYLVIGTGKKITLECSQTMGHDKMYWYQQDPGMELHLIHYSYGVNSTEKGDLSSESTVSRIRTEHFPLTLESARPSHTSQYLCASSSWAPGGKESTEAFFGQGTRLTVV.

V is TRBV12-5 and J is TRBJ2-7; 15 bases align to TRBD2. Germline-derived CDR1 and CDR2 are LGHNT and FRNRAP. The CDR3 spans 20 residues. V dropped 0 bases and J dropped 2; count of bases not matched to a gene: 11. CDR3: CASGLVPGLAGGPKTYEQYF. The CDR3 DNA reads as TGTGCTAGTGGTTTGGTACCTGGACTAGCGGGAGGGCCTAAGACCTACGAGCAGTACTTC.

This clonotype has only a few counts. A clone one base away is much larger, so this may be a read error. V and J are TRBV2 and TRBJ1-1; maybe TRBD1 (6 bases). Per the germline V gene, CDR1 is SNHLY and CDR2 is FYNNEI. The CDR3 is 13 amino acids. CDR3 DNA: TGTGCCAGCAGGCCAGGGGTGAGCACTGAAGCTTCCTTT. Translated, it gives CASRPGVSTEASF.

The DNA for the CDR3 is TGTGCCAGCAGGATGGACAGGGGAGGTGAGCCCCAGCATTTT. Protein product: CASRMDRGGEPQHF. The genes are TRBV2 and TRBJ1-5, with 9 bases identical to TRBD1. The CDR3 is made up of 14 amino acids. Germline V gene data show CDR1 as SNHLY and CDR2 as FYNNEI. V lost 6 bases and J lost 8; bases outside the gene matches: 8.

This clonotype was seen a few times. This rearrangement joins TRBV30 to TRBJ1-2; TRBD1 might be the D (6 bases). Germline loops: CDR1 GTSNPN, CDR2 SVGIG (reference sequence). The V end was cut by 1 base, the J end by 14 bases, with 17 bases between. CDR3 length equals 12 residues. The CDR3 here is CAWSGTATSQTF. The CDR3 DNA reads as TGTGCCTGGAGTGGGACAGCTACATCGCAGACCTTC.

CDR3 DNA: TGTGCCACCAGTGACGACCGGACCTTCTTATACGAGCAGTACGTC. This codes for CATSDDRTFLYEQYV. V is TRBV24-1 and J is TRBJ2-7; D is unclear. CDR3 length equals 15 residues. Trimming removed 4 bases from V and 4 bases from J, with 16 bases in between. Germline V lookup: CDR1 KGHDR, CDR2 SFDVKD.

At least ten counts were recorded for this clonotype. The chain joins TRBV2 to TRBJ1-5; perhaps TRBD1 as D (5 bases). Trimming took 6 bases from V and 1 from J, leaving 13 bases between them. CDR3 size: 15 residues. Germline CDR1 is SNHLY and CDR2 is FYNNEI. In nucleotides, the CDR3 is TGTGCCAGCAGGGGCAGGGTGAGCAGCAATCAGCCCCAGCATTTT. The encoded protein is CASRGRVSSNQPQHF.

This clonotype came up many times. The chain combines TRBV28 with TRBJ2-1, with D hard to call. CDR3 length equals 12 residues. Trimming removed 3 bases from V and 5 bases from J, with 5 bases in between. Germline V lookup: CDR1 MDHEN, CDR2 SYDVKM. The CDR3 nucleotides read TGTGCCAGCAGTTTCGCCCACAATGAGCAGTTCTTC. Amino acids: CASSFAHNEQFF.

There are many counts of this clonotype. The rearrangement joins TRBV27 to TRBJ2-7; 11 bases are shared with TRBD1. The CDR3 sequence is 14 residues long. With V trimmed by 5 bases and J by 4 bases, 4 bases remained unmatched. CDR1 and CDR2 from the germline V gene are MNHEY and SMNVEV (reference sequence). Here the CDR3 reads CASSNRDRGYEQYF. In DNA form, the CDR3 reads TGTGCCAGCAGTAACCGGGACAGGGGGTACGAGCAGTACTTC.

This chain connects TRBV7-6 to TRBJ1-1; tentative D call: TRBD1 (5 bases). The CDR3 totals 17 residues. V dropped 1 base and J dropped 5 bases, with 20 bases sitting between them. The germline V gene has CDR1 SGHVS and CDR2 FNYEAQ. The CDR3 region is CASSLGDLRLIGTEAFF. In nucleotides, the CDR3 is TGTGCCAGCAGCTTAGGGGACCTGCGGTTAATAGGGACTGAAGCTTTCTTT.

This clonotype came up many times. V gene TRBV6-1 combines with J gene TRBJ1-2; D is possibly TRBD1 (5 bases). This CDR3 has 14 amino acids. Germline V CDR1 and CDR2: MNHNS, SASEGT. The V end lost 5 bases, the J end lost 7 bases, and 17 bases lay between the germline ends. The CDR3 coding sequence is TGTGCCAGCAGTACGGCGGGGGGATCCGCTGGCTACACCTTC. Protein sequence: CASSTAGGSAGYTF.

In its sample, this clonotype was seen many times. This chain joins TRBV11-3 and TRBJ1-2; D remains unclear. Germline values: CDR1 SGHNT, CDR2 YENEEA. Deletions cut 0 bases from V and 7 bases from J, with 12 bases between. The CDR3 consists of 14 residues. CDR3 region: CASSLEGPLSGYTF. The CDR3 nucleotides read TGTGCCAGCAGCTTAGAGGGCCCATTATCTGGCTACACCTTC.

This clonotype has a count of ten or more. V is TRBV6-1 and J is TRBJ2-1; D is perhaps TRBD2 (6 bases). Germline V gene sequence: CDR1 MNHNS, CDR2 SASEGT. Trimming left V 5 bases short and J 4 bases short, with 18 bases between. The CDR3 extends over 16 amino acids. The CDR3 protein is CASSSPTGLFYNEQFF. The CDR3 nucleotides are TGTGCCAGCAGTTCTCCAACGGGACTCTTTTACAATGAGCAGTTCTTC.

This clonotype was counted between two and nine times. This rearrangement joins TRBV5-1 to TRBJ1-1; D is possibly TRBD1 (6 bases). Germline V gene sequence: CDR1 SGHRS, CDR2 YFSETQ. Trimming took 4 bases from V and 5 from J, leaving 15 bases between them. This CDR3 is built from 14 residues. For the CDR3, the DNA is TGCGCCAGCAGCACCTACAGGGTGGAGACTGAAGCTTTCTTT. Translating it yields CASSTYRVETEAFF.

This clonotype occurred many times. J is TRBJ1-1 and V is TRBV12-3 or TRBV12-4; D call uncertain. V was trimmed by 6 bases and J by 10 bases, leaving 21 bases between them. This CDR3 is 14 amino acids long. CDR3 loop: CASRTSGNGFGAFF. CDR3 DNA sequence: TGTGCCAGCAGGACCTCAGGAAATGGGTTTGGAGCTTTCTTT.

This clonotype was counted many times. V gene TRBV12-3 or TRBV12-4 combines with J gene TRBJ2-1, with 8 bases matching TRBD2. The ends lost 2 bases at V and 2 bases at J; junction bases unmatched: 11. The CDR3 is 18 residues long. This CDR3 reads CASSLIGWRGDPYNEQFF. The CDR3 coding sequence is TGTGCCAGCAGTTTAATCGGATGGCGGGGGGACCCCTACAATGAGCAGTTCTTC.

This clonotype showed up many times. The V gene is TRBV6-2 or TRBV6-3, the J gene TRBJ2-7; D remains ambiguous. Looked up from germline, CDR1 is MNHEY and CDR2 is SVGEGT. The CDR3 length is 14 residues. The germline V and J ends were trimmed by 0 bases and 2 bases, with 8 bases remaining between them. CDR3 region: CASSYSSQPYEQYF. The DNA for the CDR3 is TGTGCCAGCAGTTACTCGAGCCAGCCCTACGAGCAGTACTTC.

The V and J genes are TRBV7-3 and TRBJ1-1; 8 bases are shared with TRBD1. Germline trimming cut 4 bases from V and 1 base from J; bases unmatched to any gene: 5. The CDR3 has 15 residues. Germline CDR1 reads SGHTA; CDR2 reads FQGTGA. The CDR3 loop reads CASSSQQGANTEAFF. The CDR3, as DNA: TGTGCCAGCAGCTCCCAGCAGGGGGCGAACACTGAAGCTTTCTTT.

This clonotype was counted at least ten times. V usage is TRBV28 and J usage is TRBJ2-5, with a possible D match to TRBD1 (5 bases). The CDR3 covers 15 residues. V shed 7 bases and J shed 2 bases, with 17 bases lying between them. From germline, CDR1 is MDHEN and CDR2 SYDVKM. The CDR3 reads CASTRLTELQETQYF. CDR3 in DNA: TGTGCCAGCACCCGATTGACAGAGCTACAAGAGACCCAGTACTTC.

This clonotype was seen at least ten times. The rearrangement joins TRBV27 to TRBJ2-1; unclear D gene. The V gene lost 3 bases and the J gene lost 9 bases, with 21 bases spanning the gap. The germline CDR1 and CDR2 sequences are MNHEY and SMNVEV (reference sequence). The CDR3 consists of 16 residues. The CDR3 loop is CASSFAVVGILSEQFF. The CDR3 nucleotides read TGTGCCAGCAGTTTCGCGGTCGTAGGTATTCTTAGTGAGCAGTTCTTC.

The chain couples TRBV20-1 to TRBJ1-2, with a possible D match to TRBD1 (6 bases). The V gene lost 2 bases and the J gene lost 4 bases, with 11 bases spanning the gap. CDR1 is DFQATT, CDR2 SNEGSKA, per germline (reference sequence). This CDR3 is built from 13 residues. The CDR3 reads CSARTGTSYGYTF. CDR3 in DNA: TGCAGTGCTAGAACAGGGACCTCCTATGGCTACACCTTC.